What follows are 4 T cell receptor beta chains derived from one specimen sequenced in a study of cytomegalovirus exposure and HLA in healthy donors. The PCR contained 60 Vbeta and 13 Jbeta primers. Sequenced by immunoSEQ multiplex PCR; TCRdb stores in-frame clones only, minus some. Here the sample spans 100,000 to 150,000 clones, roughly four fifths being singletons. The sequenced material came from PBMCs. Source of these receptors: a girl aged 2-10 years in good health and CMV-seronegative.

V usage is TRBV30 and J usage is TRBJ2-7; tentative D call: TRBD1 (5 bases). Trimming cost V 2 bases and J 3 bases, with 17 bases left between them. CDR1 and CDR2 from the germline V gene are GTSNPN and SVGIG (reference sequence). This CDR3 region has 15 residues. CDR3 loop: CAWSPGLLVRYEQYF. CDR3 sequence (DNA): TGTGCCTGGAGTCCAGGGTTGTTGGTCCGCTACGAGCAGTACTTC.

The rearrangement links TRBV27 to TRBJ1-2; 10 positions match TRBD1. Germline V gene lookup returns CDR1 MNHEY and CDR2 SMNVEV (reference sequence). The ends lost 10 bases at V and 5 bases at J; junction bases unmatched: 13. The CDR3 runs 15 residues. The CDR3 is CATLSRDRGGYGYTF. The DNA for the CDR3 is TGTGCCACCCTAAGCAGGGACAGGGGCGGTTATGGCTACACCTTC.

CDR3 sequence: CASSEALSGAYEQYF. The DNA of the CDR3 is TGTGCCAGCAGTGAAGCGCTTTCCGGGGCCTACGAGCAGTACTTC. The chain links TRBV2 to TRBJ2-7; D might be TRBD2 (5 bases). CDR3 length: 15 amino acids. From germline, CDR1 is SNHLY and CDR2 FYNNEI. The V end was cut by 0 bases, the J end by 2 bases, with 11 bases between.

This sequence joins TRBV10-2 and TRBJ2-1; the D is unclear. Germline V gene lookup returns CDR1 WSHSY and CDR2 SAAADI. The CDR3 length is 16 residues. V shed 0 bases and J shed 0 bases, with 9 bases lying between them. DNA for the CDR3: TGCGCCAGCAGTGAGTCTGGTAGGAGCTCCTACAATGAGCAGTTCTTC. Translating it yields CASSESGRSSYNEQFF.